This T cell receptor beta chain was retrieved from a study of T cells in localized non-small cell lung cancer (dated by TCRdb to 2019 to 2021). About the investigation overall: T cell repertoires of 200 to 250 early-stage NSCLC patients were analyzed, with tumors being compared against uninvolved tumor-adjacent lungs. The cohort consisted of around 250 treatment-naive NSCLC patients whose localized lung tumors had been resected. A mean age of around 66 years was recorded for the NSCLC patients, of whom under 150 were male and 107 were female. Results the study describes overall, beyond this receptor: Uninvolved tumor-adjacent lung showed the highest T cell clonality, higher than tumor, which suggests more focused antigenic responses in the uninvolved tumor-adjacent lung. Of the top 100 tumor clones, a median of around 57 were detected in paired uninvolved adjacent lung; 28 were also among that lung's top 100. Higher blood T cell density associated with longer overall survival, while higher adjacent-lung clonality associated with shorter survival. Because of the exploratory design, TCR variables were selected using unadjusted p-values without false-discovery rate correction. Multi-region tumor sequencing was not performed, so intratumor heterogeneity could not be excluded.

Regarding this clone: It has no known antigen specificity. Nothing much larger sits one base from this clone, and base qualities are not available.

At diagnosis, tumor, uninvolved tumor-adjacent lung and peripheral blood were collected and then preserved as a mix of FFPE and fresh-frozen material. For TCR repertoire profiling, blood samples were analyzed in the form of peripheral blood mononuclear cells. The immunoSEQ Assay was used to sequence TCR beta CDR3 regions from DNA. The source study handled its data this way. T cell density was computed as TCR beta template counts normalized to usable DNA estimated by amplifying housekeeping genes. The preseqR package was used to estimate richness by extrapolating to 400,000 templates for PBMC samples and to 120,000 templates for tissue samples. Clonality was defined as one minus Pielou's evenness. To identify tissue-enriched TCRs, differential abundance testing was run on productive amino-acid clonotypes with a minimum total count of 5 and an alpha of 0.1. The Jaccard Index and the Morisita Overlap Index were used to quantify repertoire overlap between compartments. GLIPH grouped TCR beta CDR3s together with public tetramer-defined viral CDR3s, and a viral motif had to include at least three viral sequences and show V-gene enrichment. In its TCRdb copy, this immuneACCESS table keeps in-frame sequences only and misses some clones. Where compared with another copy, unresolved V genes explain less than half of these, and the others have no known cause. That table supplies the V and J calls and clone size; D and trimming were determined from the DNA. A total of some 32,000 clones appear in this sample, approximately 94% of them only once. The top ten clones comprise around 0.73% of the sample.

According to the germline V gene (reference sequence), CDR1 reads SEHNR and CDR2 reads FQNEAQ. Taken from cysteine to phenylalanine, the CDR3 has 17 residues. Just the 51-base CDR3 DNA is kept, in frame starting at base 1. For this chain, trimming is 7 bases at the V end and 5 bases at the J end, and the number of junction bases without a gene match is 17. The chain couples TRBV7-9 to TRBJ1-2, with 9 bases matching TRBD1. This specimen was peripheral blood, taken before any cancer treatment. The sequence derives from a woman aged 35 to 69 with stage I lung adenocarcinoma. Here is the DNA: TGTGCCAGCACCGATATCCGTGGAGGACAGGGGAGATATGGCTACACCTTC. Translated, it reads CASTDIRGGQGRYGYTF.